This T cell receptor beta chain was documented in a study of T cell changes during pregnancy in multiple sclerosis. Libraries were prepared by immunoSEQ multiplex PCR; TCRdb keeps only in-frame clonotypes and omits some of them. Here the sample spans more than 40,000 clones, roughly 92% being singletons. Of note for this clone: Sequence at one end of the junction differs from germline and may be a read error.

This receptor was obtained from a female donor with multiple sclerosis, enrolled in a pregnancy study. The source was CD4+ T cells from peripheral blood mononuclear cells, collected in the third trimester of pregnancy.

CDR3: CSARGQYEQYF. The DNA for the CDR3 is TGCAGTGCGAGAGGGCAGTACGAGCAGTACTTC. The chain recombines TRBV20-1 with TRBJ2-7; D is possibly TRBD2 (5 bases). Germline values: CDR1 DFQATT, CDR2 SNEGSKA (reference sequence). The CDR3 is made up of 11 amino acids.